The 9 T cell receptor beta chains below were found in one sample sequenced in a study of cytomegalovirus exposure and HLA in healthy donors. Using immunoSEQ multiplex PCR, the repertoire was profiled, and TCRdb retains in-frame clones only, with some absent. The sample holds 71,000 or so clones, less than 95% seen once. The sample taken for sequencing was PBMCs. The receptors were sampled from a woman under 30 in good health and CMV-seronegative.

The chain employs TRBV5-6 and TRBJ2-7; the D gene is possibly TRBD2 (6 bases). Trimming cost V 4 bases and J 2 bases, with 13 bases left between them. The germline V gene encodes CDR1 SGHDT and CDR2 YYEEEE. This CDR3 has 14 amino acids. CDR3 sequence reads: CASSPAGRTYEQYF. In nucleotides, the CDR3 is TGTGCCAGCAGCCCGGCGGGGCGCACCTACGAGCAGTACTTC.

The V gene is TRBV30, the J gene TRBJ2-2; the D gene is possibly TRBD2 (6 bases). The CDR3 has 14 amino acids. Germline CDR1 is GTSNPN and CDR2 is SVGIG (reference sequence). Trimming shortened V by 3 bases and J by 6 bases, and 14 bases separated the two germline ends. CDR3 residues: CAWRDYPYSGELFF. The CDR3 DNA reads TGTGCCTGGAGGGACTACCCCTATTCCGGGGAGCTGTTTTTT.

The V and J genes are TRBV19 and TRBJ2-2; TRBD2 is a possible D gene (6 bases). From germline, CDR1 is LNHDA and CDR2 SQIVND (reference sequence). Between the trimmed V and J ends, which lost 8 bases and 2 bases, there was a span of 15 bases. The CDR3 totals 15 residues. The DNA for the CDR3 is TGTGCCAGTCGGGTCGGGAGCCTCAACACCGGGGAGCTGTTTTTT. Protein product: CASRVGSLNTGELFF.

The CDR3, as DNA: TGTGCCAGCAGTTTAAGACAGGGCAAATTAAACGAGCAGTACTTC. It specifies CASSLRQGKLNEQYF. The chain links TRBV27 to TRBJ2-7, with TRBD1 matching 7 bases. Germline V lookup: CDR1 MNHEY, CDR2 SMNVEV (reference sequence). V lost 2 bases and J lost 5; bases outside the gene matches: 9. The CDR3 consists of 15 residues.

The genes are TRBV11-2 and TRBJ2-7; D is possibly TRBD2 (6 bases). The CDR3 loop spans 18 amino acids. Trimming cost V 4 bases and J 0 bases, with 22 bases left between them. The germline V gene has CDR1 SGHAT and CDR2 FQNNGV. The chain's CDR3 is CASSSIRRAGKPSYEQYF. CDR3 DNA sequence: TGTGCCAGCAGCTCCATCCGGCGGGCGGGGAAACCCTCCTACGAGCAGTACTTC.

This chain connects TRBV7-2 to TRBJ2-5; D may be TRBD2 (6 bases). V lost 2 bases and J lost 0, with 7 bases in between. From germline, CDR1 is SGHTA and CDR2 FQGNSA. The CDR3 is 14 amino acids. The CDR3 DNA reads as TGTGCCAGCAGCTTAAGCGGGTACCAAGAGACCCAGTACTTC. It translates to CASSLSGYQETQYF.

The chain has TRBV11-2 and TRBJ2-1; 11 bases are a match to TRBD2. Germline trimming cut 4 bases from V and 9 bases from J; bases unmatched to any gene: 17. The germline V gene has CDR1 SGHAT and CDR2 FQNNGV. CDR3 length: 18 residues. CDR3 bases: TGTGCCAGCAGCTCACCCTTAATAGCGGGAGGGTCCCCCGTTGAGCAGTTCTTC. Translating gives CASSSPLIAGGSPVEQFF.

The chain links TRBV30 to TRBJ1-2, with 7 bases aligning to TRBD1. V dropped 1 base and J dropped 7; count of bases not matched to a gene: 0. The germline gives CDR1 GTSNPN, CDR2 SVGIG (reference sequence). The CDR3 is 11 residues long. CDR3: CAWSDRGGYTF. In DNA form, the CDR3 reads TGTGCCTGGAGTGACAGGGGTGGCTACACCTTC.

This clone was seen only once. As DNA, the CDR3 is TGTGCCAGCAGCCTGGGGACAGGGAATCGGGAAAAACTGTTTTTT. As protein: CASSLGTGNREKLFF. The V gene is TRBV2, the J gene TRBJ1-4, with 9 bases that match TRBD1. Trimming took 6 bases from V and 8 from J; bases not matched to a gene: 10. Germline loops: CDR1 SNHLY, CDR2 FYNNEI. The length of the CDR3 is 15 residues.